In its sample, the clone carrying this T cell receptor (beta chain) was seen a few times. Its specificity is not known. The entry originates in a study of T cells in Graves' hyperthyroidism and ophthalmopathy. Findings of the study overall: Separation of ophthalmopathy from stable hyperthyroidism was achieved by a 13 V-J model.

Amplification yielded TCR beta CDR3 regions, with RNA transcripts as the source. The TCR CDR3 first-round RT-PCR relied on the HTBI primer set. TCRdb itself ran the multiplex PCR reads through MiXCR, one entry per CDR3 protein. This table has some 350,000 distinct CDR3 sequences, approximately 14% appearing once. Patients with ophthalmopathy all had a Clinical Activity Score of at least 3, a NOSPECS grade of at least 4 and duration under 3 months. Orbital computed tomography and thyroid ultrasound, together with serum TRAb and thyroxine and clinical symptoms, were used for diagnoses. The PBMCs studied were ones that came from around 10 ml fresh peripheral blood. CDR1 and CDR2 from the germline V gene are SGDLS and YYNGEE. The V end was cut by 7 bases, the J end by 4 bases, with 16 bases between. CDR3 size: 14 residues.

This sequence originates from an older woman with Graves' ophthalmopathy. The V and J genes are TRBV9 and TRBJ2-3, with D perhaps TRBD1 (6 bases). The source material was blood. CDR3 region: CASGQGMDPDTQYF. Here the CDR3 DNA reads TGTGCCAGCGGGCAGGGGATGGACCCAGATACGCAGTATTTT.